A selection of T cell receptor beta chains follows, all from one sample in a study of vaccination and CD4 T cells after COVID-19. TCRdb re-called the PCR reads through MiXCR, storing one row per CDR3 protein. Among about 15,000 distinct CDR3 sequences listed, about two fifths were seen once. The antigens for these receptors are not known. The specimen comprised CD4+ T cells from blood, cultured in vitro, sampled before SARS-CoV-2 vaccination. The receptors originated from a human donor who had recovered from COVID-19. Each CDR3 is given with its conserved first and last residue. The order of the fields is clone size, V gene, J gene, D gene, CDR3 protein, CDR3 DNA. D genes are given only for firm matches. Expanded clones are given a class, and other clones once, few, many or no size at all.

clone_size: -
v_call: TRBV20-1
j_call: TRBJ2-7
d_call: -
cdr3_aa: CSAPRQVSSYEQYF
cdr3_nt: TGCAGTGCCCCCCGGCAGGTGAGCTCCTACGAGCAGTACTTC

clone_size: -
v_call: TRBV19
j_call: TRBJ2-1
d_call: -
cdr3_aa: CASSSGGRFSSYNEQFF
cdr3_nt: TGTGCCAGTAGTTCCGGGGGACGCTTCAGCTCCTACAATGAGCAGTTCTTC

clone_size: -
v_call: TRBV10-3
j_call: TRBJ1-2
d_call: -
cdr3_aa: CAIRKTPNQDYGYTF
cdr3_nt: TGTGCCATCAGGAAGACCCCAAACCAGGACTATGGCTACACCTTC

clone_size: -
v_call: TRBV7-8
j_call: TRBJ1-5
d_call: -
cdr3_aa: CASSREGENSNQPQHF
cdr3_nt: TGTGCCAGCAGTCGTGAGGGAGAGAATAGCAATCAGCCCCAGCATTTT

clone_size: few
v_call: TRBV27
j_call: TRBJ2-2
d_call: TRBD1
cdr3_aa: CARPQGAMLAVNTGELFF
cdr3_nt: TGTGCCAGACCACAGGGGGCGATGCTAGCGGTTAACACCGGGGAGCTGTTTTTT

clone_size: once
v_call: TRBV6-1
j_call: TRBJ1-6
d_call: -
cdr3_aa: CASSPRGDSYNSPLHF
cdr3_nt: TGTGCCAGCAGTCCCCGTGGTGACTCCTATAATTCACCCCTCCACTTT

clone_size: -
v_call: TRBV19
j_call: TRBJ1-1
d_call: -
cdr3_aa: CASSIRDGNTEAFF
cdr3_nt: TGTGCCAGTAGTATACGGGACGGGAACACTGAAGCTTTCTTT

clone_size: -
v_call: TRBV19
j_call: TRBJ1-1
d_call: -
cdr3_aa: CASTRNNRGTEAFF
cdr3_nt: TGTGCCAGTACCCGCAATAACCGGGGGACTGAAGCTTTCTTT

clone_size: few
v_call: TRBV6-2/TRBV6-3
j_call: TRBJ2-5
d_call: -
cdr3_aa: CASNEVAVKYPWETQYF
cdr3_nt: TGTGCCAGCAATGAGGTGGCGGTTAAATACCCCTGGGAGACCCAGTACTTC

clone_size: few
v_call: TRBV7-6
j_call: TRBJ2-3
d_call: -
cdr3_aa: CASSSLGTDTQYF
cdr3_nt: TGTGCCAGCAGCTCACTGGGCACAGATACGCAGTATTTT

clone_size: -
v_call: TRBV21-1
j_call: TRBJ2-7
d_call: -
cdr3_aa: CASSGIRLYEQYF
cdr3_nt: TGTGCCAGCAGCGGGATTCGGCTTTACGAGCAGTACTTC

clone_size: -
v_call: TRBV4-1
j_call: TRBJ2-7
d_call: -
cdr3_aa: CASSPRALSYEQYF
cdr3_nt: TGCGCCAGCAGCCCGAGGGCTCTTTCCTACGAGCAGTACTTC

clone_size: -
v_call: TRBV5-4
j_call: TRBJ1-5
d_call: -
cdr3_aa: CASSLAGAGQPQHF
cdr3_nt: TGTGCCAGCAGCTTGGCGGGGGCGGGGCAGCCCCAGCATTTT

clone_size: few
v_call: TRBV21-1
j_call: TRBJ1-2
d_call: -
cdr3_aa: CASSKDRGSYGYTF
cdr3_nt: TGTGCCAGCAGCAAAGATCGGGGTAGTTATGGCTACACCTTC

clone_size: -
v_call: TRBV7-3
j_call: TRBJ2-3
d_call: TRBD1
cdr3_aa: CASSLGTGADTQYF
cdr3_nt: TGTGCCAGCAGCCTAGGGACAGGGGCAGATACGCAGTATTTT

clone_size: -
v_call: TRBV19
j_call: TRBJ1-6
d_call: -
cdr3_aa: CASSASQVGVNSPLHF
cdr3_nt: TGTGCCAGTAGCGCTTCCCAGGTGGGAGTGAATTCACCCCTCCACTTT

clone_size: -
v_call: TRBV19
j_call: TRBJ1-5
d_call: -
cdr3_aa: CASSRDNNQPQHF
cdr3_nt: TGTGCCAGTAGTCGAGACAACAATCAGCCCCAGCATTTT

clone_size: -
v_call: TRBV6-2/TRBV6-3
j_call: TRBJ1-1
d_call: -
cdr3_aa: CASRLGGPMNTEAFF
cdr3_nt: TGTGCCAGCAGGCTTGGGGGGCCCATGAACACTGAAGCTTTCTTT

clone_size: -
v_call: TRBV6-1
j_call: TRBJ1-1
d_call: -
cdr3_aa: CATTPGTMNTEAFF
cdr3_nt: TGTGCCACCACCCCTGGGACGATGAACACTGAAGCTTTCTTT

clone_size: once
v_call: TRBV19
j_call: TRBJ1-2
d_call: -
cdr3_aa: CASSIGEGGGYTF
cdr3_nt: TGTGCCTCTAGTATAGGCGAGGGAGGAGGCTACACCTTC

clone_size: few
v_call: TRBV10-3
j_call: TRBJ2-5
d_call: -
cdr3_aa: CAISDWGGLTQYF
cdr3_nt: TGTGCCATCAGTGATTGGGGGGGGCTTACCCAGTACTTC

clone_size: once
v_call: TRBV7-2
j_call: TRBJ2-3
d_call: TRBD2
cdr3_aa: CASSLEKDLAGVTDTQYF
cdr3_nt: TGTGCCAGCAGCTTAGAAAAGGACCTAGCGGGGGTAACAGATACGCAGTATTTT

clone_size: few
v_call: TRBV6-1
j_call: TRBJ1-6
d_call: -
cdr3_aa: CASSDRWGTSPLHF
cdr3_nt: TGTGCCAGCAGTGATCGGTGGGGCACTTCACCCCTCCACTTT

clone_size: -
v_call: TRBV6-5
j_call: TRBJ1-1
d_call: -
cdr3_aa: CASSYQRGRTKGGTEAFF
cdr3_nt: TGTGCCAGCAGTTATCAGCGGGGAAGGACGAAAGGGGGCACTGAAGCTTTCTTT

clone_size: -
v_call: TRBV19
j_call: TRBJ1-2
d_call: -
cdr3_aa: CASSITTRGEYYGYTF
cdr3_nt: TGTGCCAGTAGTATAACTACCCGTGGGGAGTACTATGGCTACACCTTC

clone_size: few
v_call: TRBV28
j_call: TRBJ1-2
d_call: TRBD1
cdr3_aa: CASSTTGHGYTF
cdr3_nt: TGTGCCAGCAGTACGACAGGGCATGGCTACACCTTC

clone_size: -
v_call: TRBV20-1
j_call: TRBJ2-3
d_call: TRBD2
cdr3_aa: CSARDWAGGSPDTQYF
cdr3_nt: TGCAGTGCTAGAGATTGGGCGGGGGGGAGCCCAGATACGCAGTATTTT

clone_size: -
v_call: TRBV7-8
j_call: TRBJ2-1
d_call: -
cdr3_aa: CASSLGMGDEQFF
cdr3_nt: TGTGCCAGCAGCTTAGGTATGGGCGATGAGCAGTTCTTC

clone_size: few
v_call: TRBV19
j_call: TRBJ1-2
d_call: -
cdr3_aa: CASSIDVQVGYGYTF
cdr3_nt: TGTGCCAGTAGTATAGATGTCCAGGTGGGCTATGGCTACACCTTC

clone_size: -
v_call: TRBV2
j_call: TRBJ1-5
d_call: -
cdr3_aa: CASSDARQDQPQHF
cdr3_nt: TGTGCCAGCAGTGACGCCCGTCAAGATCAGCCCCAGCATTTT

clone_size: -
v_call: TRBV6-5
j_call: TRBJ2-5
d_call: -
cdr3_aa: CASSYSQGPGQETQYF
cdr3_nt: TGTGCCAGCAGTTATTCTCAGGGGCCTGGCCAAGAGACCCAGTACTTC

clone_size: -
v_call: TRBV19
j_call: TRBJ1-1
d_call: TRBD1
cdr3_aa: CASRRQGNTEAFF
cdr3_nt: TGTGCCAGTAGGAGACAGGGGAACACTGAAGCTTTCTTT